This T cell receptor beta chain was found in a study of early T cells in non-severe SARS-CoV-2 infection. Each CDR3 protein gets one entry after TCRdb re-called the 5' RACE reads with MiXCR. The repertoire includes roughly 48,000 distinct CDR3 sequences, approximately 5.6% of them detected once, and under 6% sits in the top ten. This CDR3 has 13 residues. CDR1 and CDR2 (germline): LNHDA, SQIVND (reference sequence). V dropped 9 bases and J dropped 3; count of bases not matched to a gene: 3. The sequence was obtained from an adult who was a healthcare worker with PCR-confirmed SARS-CoV-2 infection or an uninfected control (not recorded which). The chain links TRBV19 to TRBJ1-5; 9 bases map to TRBD1. The material sequenced was whole blood. CDR3 residues: CASRDRDNQPQHF. In nucleotides, the CDR3 is TGTGCCAGCCGGGACAGGGACAATCAGCCCCAGCATTTT.